The 22 T cell receptor beta chains given below trace back to one sample, sequenced in a study of blood T cell repertoires in COVID-19. The data were produced by immunoSEQ multiplex PCR, yet TCRdb's version contains in-frame clones alone and is incomplete. The repertoire has about 430,000 clones, 80% to 90% of them found once; the top ten carry 1% to 1.3%. Sample: PBMCs or T cells enriched from blood (not recorded which). All receptors derive from a man aged 25 to 40 who had recovered from COVID-19.

V is TRBV5-4 and J is TRBJ1-1, with 11 nucleotides matching TRBD1. V shed 4 bases and J 0 bases; nucleotides not matched to a gene: 2. The CDR3 is made up of 15 amino acids. Germline V gene data show CDR1 as SGHNT and CDR2 as YYREEE (reference sequence). The CDR3 protein is CASSKDRGLNTEAFF. CDR3 nucleotide sequence: TGTGCCAGCAGCAAGGACAGGGGGCTGAACACTGAAGCTTTCTTT.

The chain uses TRBV28 and TRBJ1-1; 8 bases are a match to TRBD1. The CDR3 consists of 14 residues. CDR1 is MDHEN, CDR2 SYDVKM, per germline. J was trimmed by 6 bases and V by 5 bases; bases with no gene match: 8. The CDR3 loop reads CASSRRDRFSEAFF. In nucleotides, the CDR3 is TGTGCCAGCAGTCGCCGGGACAGGTTCTCTGAAGCTTTCTTT.

The V call is TRBV28, the J call TRBJ2-1, with TRBD1 matching over 9 bases. Trimming at V came to 6 bases and at J to 4 bases, leaving 19 bases not matched to a gene. From germline, CDR1 is MDHEN and CDR2 SYDVKM. This CDR3 comprises 19 residues. The CDR3 bases are TGTGCCAGCAGCGGACCGGGACAGGGTCGAGCGGGCTATTACAATGAGCAGTTCTTC. Translated: CASSGPGQGRAGYYNEQFF. Full variable domain (missing parts from reference TRBV28 and TRBJ2-1): DVKVTQSSRYLVKRTGEKVFLECVQDMDHENMFWYRQDPGLGLRLIYFSYDVKMKEKGDIPEGYSVSREKKERFSLILESASTNQTSMYLCASSGPGQGRAGYYNEQFFGPGTRLTVL.

The genes are TRBV2 and TRBJ2-7, with 9 bases that match TRBD1. This CDR3 has 15 residues. The V gene end was trimmed by 5 bases and the J gene end by 5 bases; junction bases not matched to a gene: 10. Germline V gene data show CDR1 as SNHLY and CDR2 as FYNNEI. The CDR3 sequence is CASSRPTGGLDEQYF. The CDR3 DNA is TGTGCCAGCAGTCGACCCACAGGGGGCCTCGACGAGCAGTACTTC. Complete variable domain (other parts from reference TRBV2 and TRBJ2-7): EPEVTQTPSHQVTQMGQEVILRCVPISNHLYFYWYRQILGQKVEFLVSFYNNEISEKSEIFDDQFSVERPDGSNFTLKIRSTKLEDSAMYFCASSRPTGGLDEQYFGPGTRLTVT.

This chain joins TRBV19 and TRBJ2-7; tentatively, D is TRBD1 (5 bases). Between the trimmed V and J ends, which lost 6 bases and 5 bases, there was a span of 20 bases. The CDR3 runs 15 residues. CDR1 is LNHDA, CDR2 SQIVND, per germline (reference sequence). This CDR3 reads CASSQGAARFDEQYF. The CDR3 bases are TGTGCCAGTAGCCAAGGGGCCGCAAGGTTTGACGAGCAGTACTTC.

This clone was detected many times. The V call is TRBV3-1 (or the pseudogene TRBV3-2), the J call TRBJ2-2; the match to TRBD1 covers 11 bases. V shed 4 bases and J 5 bases; nucleotides not matched to a gene: 6. The germline gives CDR1 LGHDT, CDR2 YNNKEL (reference sequence). The CDR3 is 16 residues long. The CDR3 sequence is CASSLRTGGFTGELFF. CDR3 bases: TGTGCCAGCAGCCTCCGGACAGGGGGCTTTACCGGGGAGCTGTTTTTT.

The chain links TRBV6-5 to TRBJ2-2, with 12 nucleotides matching TRBD2. V lost 6 bases to trimming and J lost 6 bases; unmatched junction nucleotides: 5. The CDR3 is made up of 15 amino acids. Germline V gene data show CDR1 as MNHEY and CDR2 as SVGAGI. For the CDR3, the DNA is TGTGCCAGCAGCCTAGCGGGAGGGGCCGCCGGGGAGCTGTTTTTT. Encoded protein: CASSLAGGAAGELFF.

The genes are TRBV7-6 and TRBJ2-7, with D uncertain. Between the trimmed V and J ends, which lost 1 base and 1 base, there was a span of 8 bases. This CDR3 spans 14 amino acids. Germline lookup yields CDR1 SGHVS and CDR2 FNYEAQ. In nucleotides, the CDR3 is TGTGCCAGCAGCTTAGAAACAGTTTCCTACGAGCAGTACTTC. It encodes CASSLETVSYEQYF.

The chain couples TRBV7-7 to TRBJ2-2; TRBD2 agrees at 10 bases. Germline V lookup: CDR1 SSHAT, CDR2 FNYEAQ (reference sequence). CDR3 size: 16 residues. The ends lost 5 bases at V and 2 bases at J; junction bases unmatched: 5. The CDR3 loop reads CASSHIAGGNTGELFF. The CDR3 DNA reads as TGTGCCAGCAGCCATATAGCGGGAGGAAACACCGGGGAGCTGTTTTTT.

The CDR3 here is CASSFAPGGKNGYTF. In DNA, the CDR3 is TGTGCCAGCAGCTTTGCCCCCGGGGGGAAGAACGGCTACACCTTC. This chain uses TRBV5-6 with TRBJ1-2, with D tentatively TRBD1 (5 bases). The CDR3 runs 15 residues. The germline gives CDR1 SGHDT, CDR2 YYEEEE. Trimming took 2 bases from V and 8 from J, leaving 19 bases between them.

The chain employs TRBV27 and TRBJ2-1; 8 bases align to TRBD2. V gave up 4 bases and J gave up 7 bases; unmatched junction bases: 6. The length of the CDR3 is 14 residues. In germline, CDR1 is MNHEY, CDR2 SMNVEV (reference sequence). For the CDR3, the DNA is TGTGCCAGCAGTTGGAGCGGGAGTAGAAATGAGCAGTTCTTC. Encoded protein: CASSWSGSRNEQFF.

The chain couples TRBV7-9 to TRBJ1-6, with 8 positions matching TRBD1. This CDR3 comprises 20 residues. V was pared by 5 bases and J by 0 bases, with 15 bases of the junction left unmatched. CDR1 SEHNR and CDR2 FQNEAQ come from the germline V gene (reference sequence). CDR3 sequence: CASSTSTGAQPSSYNSPLHF. CDR3 bases: TGTGCCAGCAGCACCTCGACAGGGGCTCAGCCGAGCTCCTATAATTCACCCCTCCACTTT.

The chain uses TRBV7-6 and TRBJ2-1, with D possibly being TRBD2 (5 bases). This CDR3 comprises 17 residues. Germline values: CDR1 SGHVS, CDR2 FNYEAQ. The ends were cut back, 5 bases at V and 0 bases at J, with 17 bases in the middle. CDR3 protein: CASSPKSGGSSYNEQFF. Here the CDR3 DNA reads TGTGCCAGCAGCCCCAAGAGCGGTGGTAGCTCCTACAATGAGCAGTTCTTC.

V is TRBV27 and J is TRBJ1-1; perhaps TRBD1 as D (5 bases). Germline CDR1 reads MNHEY; CDR2 reads SMNVEV (reference sequence). The CDR3 is 13 residues long. Trimming took off 3 bases at V and 1 base at J, with 6 bases between the two ends. The CDR3 loop reads CASSLGPNTEAFF. In DNA form, the CDR3 reads TGTGCCAGCAGTTTGGGGCCGAACACTGAAGCTTTCTTT.

Concerning this clone itself: This specimen includes other DNA sequences encoding the same CDR3. This chain links TRBV19 with TRBJ1-5, with a possible D match to TRBD1 (5 bases). V lost 6 bases, J lost 2 bases, and 5 bases lay in between. CDR1 is LNHDA, CDR2 SQIVND, per germline (reference sequence). This CDR3 is 12 amino acids long. CDR3 sequence reads: CASRGGNQPQHF. The DNA for the CDR3 is TGTGCCAGTAGAGGGGGCAATCAGCCCCAGCATTTT.

This clone came up once. The chain has TRBV3-1 (or the pseudogene TRBV3-2) and TRBJ2-3; TRBD2 matches at 11 bases. The length of the CDR3 is 16 residues. Trimming removed 3 bases from V and 2 bases from J; junction bases left unmatched: 4. CDR1 is LGHDT and CDR2 is YNNKEL in the germline V gene (reference sequence). In nucleotides, the CDR3 is TGTGCCAGCAGCCAGGGGACTAGCGGCTTCACAGATACGCAGTATTTT. It is translated as CASSQGTSGFTDTQYF.

CDR3 amino acids: CASSEAGPGETQYF. The CDR3 DNA is TGTGCCAGCAGTGAGGCGGGTCCGGGAGAGACCCAGTACTTC. V gene TRBV6-1 combines with J gene TRBJ2-5, with D perhaps TRBD2 (5 bases). The CDR3 extends over 14 amino acids. Looked up from germline, CDR1 is MNHNS and CDR2 is SASEGT. V was cut by 3 bases and J by 4 bases, with 12 bases left in between.

The V gene is TRBV18, the J gene TRBJ2-7; D ambiguous. The CDR3 has 13 residues. Germline V lookup: CDR1 KGHSH, CDR2 LQKENI. Trimming took off 0 bases at V and 4 bases at J, with 7 bases between the two ends. This chain's CDR3 is CASSPPSSYEQYF. CDR3 nucleotide sequence: TGTGCCAGCTCACCACCTAGCAGTTACGAGCAGTACTTC.

The chain joins TRBV28 to TRBJ2-2, with D maybe TRBD1 (5 bases). V was shortened by 5 bases and J by 1 base, with 8 bases between the two germline ends. The CDR3 consists of 14 residues. The V gene's germline CDR1 is MDHEN and CDR2 SYDVKM. This CDR3 is CASSPDRNTGELFF. CDR3 nucleotide sequence: TGTGCCAGCAGTCCCGACAGGAACACCGGGGAGCTGTTTTTT. The full variable domain, its missing parts supplied by reference TRBV28 and TRBJ2-2, is DVKVTQSSRYLVKRTGEKVFLECVQDMDHENMFWYRQDPGLGLRLIYFSYDVKMKEKGDIPEGYSVSREKKERFSLILESASTNQTSMYLCASSPDRNTGELFFGEGSRLTVL.

This clone has more than one count but fewer than ten. V is TRBV6-4 and J is TRBJ1-2; D is perhaps TRBD1 (5 bases). The CDR3 totals 14 residues. Deletions cut 0 bases from V and 6 bases from J, with 11 bases between. Germline V gene lookup returns CDR1 MRHNA and CDR2 SNTAGT. In DNA form, the CDR3 reads TGTGCCAGCAGTGACTCGACACAGGCCCATGGCTACACCTTC. This codes for CASSDSTQAHGYTF.

This chain joins TRBV4-1 and TRBJ2-7; TRBD2 agrees at 8 bases. Germline CDR1 reads MGHRA; CDR2 reads YSYEKL. The CDR3 length is 17 residues. With V trimmed by 2 bases and J by 5 bases, 14 bases remained unmatched. Here the CDR3 DNA reads TGCGCCAGCAGCCAATTGTTCTCCCCGGGAGGGTCCCACGAGCAGTACTTC. Its translation is CASSQLFSPGGSHEQYF.

The chain employs TRBV25-1 and TRBJ2-1, with TRBD2 identical over 9 bases. J was trimmed by 4 bases and V by 6 bases; bases with no gene match: 4. Looked up from germline, CDR1 is MGHDK and CDR2 is SYGVNS. CDR3 size: 14 residues. For the CDR3, the DNA is TGTGCCAGCAGGACAGCGGGAGGTTACAATGAGCAGTTCTTC. Its translation is CASRTAGGYNEQFF.